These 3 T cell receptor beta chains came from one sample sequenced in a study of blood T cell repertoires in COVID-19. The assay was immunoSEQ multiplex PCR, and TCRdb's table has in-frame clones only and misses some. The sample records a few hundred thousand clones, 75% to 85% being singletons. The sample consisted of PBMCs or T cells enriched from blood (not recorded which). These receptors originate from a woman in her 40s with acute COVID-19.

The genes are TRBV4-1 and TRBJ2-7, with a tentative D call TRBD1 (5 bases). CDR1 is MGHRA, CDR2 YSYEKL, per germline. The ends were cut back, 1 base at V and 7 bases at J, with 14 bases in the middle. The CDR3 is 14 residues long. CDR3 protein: CASSQVAGPREQYF. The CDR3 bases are TGCGCCAGCAGCCAAGTTGCAGGGCCGCGGGAGCAGTACTTC.

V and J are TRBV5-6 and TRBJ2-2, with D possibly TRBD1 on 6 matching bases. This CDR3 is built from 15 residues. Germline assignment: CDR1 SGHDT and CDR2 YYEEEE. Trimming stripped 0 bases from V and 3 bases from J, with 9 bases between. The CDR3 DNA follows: TGTGCCAGCAGCTTGGCAGGGGAAGACACCGGGGAGCTGTTTTTT. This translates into CASSLAGEDTGELFF.

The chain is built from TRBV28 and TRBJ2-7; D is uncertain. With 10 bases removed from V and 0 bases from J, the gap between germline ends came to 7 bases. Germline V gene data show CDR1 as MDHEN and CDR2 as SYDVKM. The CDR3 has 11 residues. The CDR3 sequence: CATASSYEQYF. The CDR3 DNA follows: TGTGCCACCGCGAGCTCCTACGAGCAGTACTTC.